The clone carrying this T cell receptor beta chain came up a few times. Its specificity is unknown. CDR1 MDHEN and CDR2 SYDVKM come from the germline V gene. The CDR3 extends over 16 amino acids. V gave up 6 bases and J gave up 0 bases, with 16 bases separating them. This entry comes from a study of beta chain features in type 1 diabetes. Study in general: The study found patients and healthy donors alike in age, gender and cell yields.

The study's findings and limits: A pattern of fewer insertions and more deletions at VDJ junctions was seen in type 1 diabetes patients. The question left open here concerned HLA type influencing TCRB rearrangement.

On average, the one heparinised blood draw given by each donor was 90 to 150 mL. The sequenced template was cDNA made from the entire isolated RNA. Only in-frame clones appear in the TCRdb table, and some are missing; sequencing was by immunoSEQ multiplex PCR. The sample contains about 220,000 clones, roughly 11% of which appear only once. Sequenced input: central memory CD4+ T cells from blood. The chain carries TRBV28 and TRBJ2-3, with D hard to call. The TCR sequence derives from a man between 18 and 35 years old in good health. This CDR3 is CASRTYGYSSTDTQYF. In DNA form, the CDR3 reads TGTGCCAGCAGAACCTATGGTTACTCTAGCACAGATACGCAGTATTTT.